This TCR beta chain was sequenced in a study of T cells in Graves' hyperthyroidism and ophthalmopathy. PBMCs were obtained from approximately 10 ml fresh peripheral blood. This clonotype was seen at least ten times. CDR1 is KGHSH, CDR2 LQKENI, per germline. The CDR3 is 14 residues long. Trimming pared 1 base from V and 4 bases from J, leaving 10 bases between. RNA transcripts were the template for amplifying TCR beta CDR3 regions. The HTBI primer set served for first-round RT-PCR of the TCR CDR3. TCRdb itself ran the multiplex PCR reads through MiXCR, one entry per CDR3 protein. This table holds around 700,000 distinct CDR3 sequences, around 19% found once.

The receptor was isolated from a woman aged 45-65 years with Graves' hyperthyroidism that later progressed to Graves' ophthalmopathy. The chain couples TRBV18 to TRBJ1-1; D remains ambiguous. The sequenced sample was blood. CDR3 in amino acids: CASSPRLVGTEAFF. The CDR3 coding sequence is TGTGCCAGCTCACCACGCCTGGTTGGCACTGAAGCTTTCTTT.